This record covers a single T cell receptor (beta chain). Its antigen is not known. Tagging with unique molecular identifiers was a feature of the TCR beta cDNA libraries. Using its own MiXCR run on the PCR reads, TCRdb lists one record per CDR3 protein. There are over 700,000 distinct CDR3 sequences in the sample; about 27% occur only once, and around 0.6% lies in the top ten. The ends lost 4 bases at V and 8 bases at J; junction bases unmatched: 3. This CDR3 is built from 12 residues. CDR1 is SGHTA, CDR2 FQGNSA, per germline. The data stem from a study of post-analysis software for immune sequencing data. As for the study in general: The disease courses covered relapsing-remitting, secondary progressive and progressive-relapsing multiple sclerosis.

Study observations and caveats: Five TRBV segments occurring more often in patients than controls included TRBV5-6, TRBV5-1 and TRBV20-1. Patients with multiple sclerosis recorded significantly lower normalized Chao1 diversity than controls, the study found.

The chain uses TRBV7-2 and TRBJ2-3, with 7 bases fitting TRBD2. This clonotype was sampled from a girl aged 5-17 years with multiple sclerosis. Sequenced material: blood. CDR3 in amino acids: CASSSSSGTQYF. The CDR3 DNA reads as TGTGCCAGCAGCTCCTCTAGCGGTACGCAGTATTTT.